This is a list of T cell receptor beta chains from one sample in a study of hypomethylating agent response in myelodysplastic syndrome. Method: immunoSEQ multiplex PCR; TCRdb's copy keeps in-frame clones and lacks some. The data hold about 6,000 clones, with about 80% observed a single time. The sample consisted of bone marrow, taken before or after starting hypomethylating agent treatment for myelodysplastic syndrome (not recorded which). Receptor source: a human donor with myelodysplastic syndrome. Each CDR3 is given with its conserved first and last residue. Fields, in order: J gene, V gene, clone size, CDR3 protein. Some rows mark clone size as missing; the rest say once, few, many or name a class of expanded clone.

TRBJ2-2,TRBV12-5,.,CASHNAGELFF
TRBJ2-4,TRBV5-1,few,CASSSQGNIQYF
TRBJ2-5,TRBV19,.,CASSPIAGQETQYF
TRBJ2-1,TRBV5-6,.,CASSSTSGGADEQFF
TRBJ2-5,TRBV9,.,CASSVVGDPQETQYF
TRBJ1-5,TRBV6-1,once,CASSAQGAPSGPQHF
TRBJ2-1,TRBV7-2,.,CASSWEILDGNEQFF
TRBJ2-5,TRBV18,.,CASSPSAGGPRTQYF
TRBJ2-3,TRBV6-1,.,CASSAFLQGSTDTQYF
TRBJ2-1,TRBV9,.,CASSPRRWGTGVWAGLAYEQFF
TRBJ2-1,TRBV11-2,once,CASSTPGLGQGFYEQFF
TRBJ1-6,TRBV6-5,.,CASRGQGNSPLHF
TRBJ1-1,TRBV5-1,.,CASSLHGQGLGTEAFF
TRBJ2-1,TRBV5-1,.,CASSLGDRGLTNEQFF
TRBJ1-2,TRBV5-6,.,CASSWGRRQRNYGYTF
TRBJ1-2,TRBV5-1,few,CASSPDGQGNYGYTF
TRBJ2-5,TRBV7-2,.,CASSSSWGEETQYF
TRBJ1-4,TRBV5-4,.,CASSLGGEKLFF
TRBJ2-2,TRBV5-4,.,CASSPGTGRRGELFF
TRBJ2-7,TRBV6-5,.,CASSYSAVPSYEQYF
TRBJ2-1,TRBV5-6,once,CASSPTSGGAMREQFF
TRBJ1-3,TRBV5-6,.,CASSLGVSGNTIYF
TRBJ2-1,TRBV7-6,.,CASSLSSSVAYNEQFF
TRBJ1-2,TRBV6-6,.,CASSPTLNYGYTF
TRBJ1-1,TRBV10-3,.,CATTAGNTEAFF
TRBJ2-5,TRBV19,.,CASKRGETQYF
TRBJ2-3,TRBV10-3,.,CAISESGTGISDTQYF
TRBJ1-6,TRBV6-6,.,CASSPGQAPLHF
TRBJ2-7,TRBV10-2,.,CASRPTSTYYEQYF
TRBJ1-5,TRBV23-1,.,CASSPRGVNQPQHF
TRBJ2-5,TRBV4-2,.,CASSQGSQETQYF
TRBJ1-5,TRBV30,.,CAWTRGVFGQPQHF
TRBJ2-3,TRBV6-1,.,CASSEVAGAGDTQYF
TRBJ2-3,TRBV10-1,.,CASSESGGSAQDTQYF
TRBJ2-4,TRBV10-2,.,CASSDAGTAGIQYF
TRBJ1-2,TRBV29-1,.,CSAGWGSGGYTF
TRBJ2-5,TRBV2,.,CASSRAEQETQYF
TRBJ2-1,TRBV20-1,.,CSLGRGNEQFF
TRBJ1-5,TRBV19,once,CASSIESGPYQPQHF
TRBJ2-3,TRBV28,.,CASSSSASGSGYTQYF
TRBJ1-2,TRBV6-6,.,CASSPERQGYGYTF
TRBJ2-3,TRBV2,.,CASSTPGQGPYF
TRBJ2-5,TRBV19,.,CASSPSRESQETQYF
TRBJ1-2,TRBV7-3,.,CASSLGTSGGYTF
TRBJ1-4,TRBV6-6,.,CASKVRGRGLNEKLFF
TRBJ2-5,TRBV7-8,.,CASSPGLAGAVETQYF
TRBJ1-2,TRBV11-2,.,CASSPGSNYGYTF
TRBJ2-5,TRBV14,.,CASSQDPTEEAQYF
.,TRBV14,once,CASSPLGASYEQYF
TRBJ1-6,TRBV11-2,.,CASSLDGSLRSPLHF
TRBJ2-1,TRBV15,.,CATSTKGGQKNQGEQFF
TRBJ2-7,TRBV30,.,CAWSQLSEQYF
TRBJ1-2,TRBV30,.,CAWSSGLAGGYGYTF
TRBJ1-6,TRBV21-1,once,CASSKRTDDYNSPLHF
TRBJ1-1,TRBV5-1,.,CASSLAISGPNTEAFF